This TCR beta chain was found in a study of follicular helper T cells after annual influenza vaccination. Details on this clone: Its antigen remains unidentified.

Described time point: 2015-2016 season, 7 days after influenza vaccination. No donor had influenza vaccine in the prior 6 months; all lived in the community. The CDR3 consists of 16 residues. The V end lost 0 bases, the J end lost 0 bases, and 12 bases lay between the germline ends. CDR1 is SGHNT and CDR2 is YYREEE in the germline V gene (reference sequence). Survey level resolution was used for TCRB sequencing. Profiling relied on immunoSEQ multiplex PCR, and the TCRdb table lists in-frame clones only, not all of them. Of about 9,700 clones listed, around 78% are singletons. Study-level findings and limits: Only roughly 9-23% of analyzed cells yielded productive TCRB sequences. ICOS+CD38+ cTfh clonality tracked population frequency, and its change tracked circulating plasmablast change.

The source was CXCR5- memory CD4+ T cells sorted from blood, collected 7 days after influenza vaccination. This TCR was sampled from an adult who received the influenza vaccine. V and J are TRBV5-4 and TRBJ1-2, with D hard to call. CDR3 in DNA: TGTGCCAGCAGCTTGGGTGGACGGGGAGCTAACTATGGCTACACCTTC. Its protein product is CASSLGGRGANYGYTF.